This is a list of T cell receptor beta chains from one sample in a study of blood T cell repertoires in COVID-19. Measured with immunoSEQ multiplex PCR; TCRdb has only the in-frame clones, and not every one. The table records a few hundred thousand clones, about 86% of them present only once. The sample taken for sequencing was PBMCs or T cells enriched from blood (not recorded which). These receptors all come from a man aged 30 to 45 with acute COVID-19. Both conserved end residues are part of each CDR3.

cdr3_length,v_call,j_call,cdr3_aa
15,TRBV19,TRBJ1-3,CASSIGPDSGNTIYF
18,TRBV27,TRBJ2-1,CASSGGTGYGSSYNEQFF
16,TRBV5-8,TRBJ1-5,CASSPWVGGSSQPQHF
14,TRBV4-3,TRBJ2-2,CASSLLAGEGELFF
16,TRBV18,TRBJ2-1,CASSPPQGARPNEQFF
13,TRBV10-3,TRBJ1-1,CAIMGGQGTEAFF
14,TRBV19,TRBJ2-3,CASSIGLKGDTQYF
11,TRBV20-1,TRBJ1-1,CSAELNTEAFF
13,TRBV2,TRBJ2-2,CASTATWTGELFF
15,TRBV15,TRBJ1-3,CATSRDRGGGNTIYF
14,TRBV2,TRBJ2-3,CASRAGGPPDTQYF
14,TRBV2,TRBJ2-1,CASSFPPAVNEQFF
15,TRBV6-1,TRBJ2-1,CASSDEGVGYNEQFF
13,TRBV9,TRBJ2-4,CASSAGGLNIQYF
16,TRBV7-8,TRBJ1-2,CASSPEMGGSNYGYTF
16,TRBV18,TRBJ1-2,CASSPLPGTEGYGYTF
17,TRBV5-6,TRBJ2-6,CASSWGGDRSGANVLTF
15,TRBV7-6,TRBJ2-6,CASSGDRSGANVLTF
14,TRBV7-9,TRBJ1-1,CASRKNRDRGEAFF
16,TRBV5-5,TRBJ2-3,CASSLRGGAGTDTQYF
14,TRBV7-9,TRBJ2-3,CASRSAGLTDTQYF
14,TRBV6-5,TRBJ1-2,CASSPGTGSYGYTF
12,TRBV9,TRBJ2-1,CASSGDRHEQFF
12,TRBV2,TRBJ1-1,CASRVGATEAFF
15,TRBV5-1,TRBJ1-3,CASSFSAEKGNTIYF
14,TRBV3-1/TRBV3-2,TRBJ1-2,CASSQGQGASGYTF
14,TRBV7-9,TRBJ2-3,CASSSGVITDTQYF
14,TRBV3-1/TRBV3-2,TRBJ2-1,CASSQEGVYNEQFF
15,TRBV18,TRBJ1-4,CASSAGLTSWEKLFF
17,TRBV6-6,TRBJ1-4,CASSRGRGAVDNEKLFF
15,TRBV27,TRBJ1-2,CASSWGTGSRDGYTF
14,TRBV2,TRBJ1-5,CASSVGQNGQPQHF
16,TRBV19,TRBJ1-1,CASSIVQRTPNTEAFF
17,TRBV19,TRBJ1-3,CASSIDGQRNSGNTIYF
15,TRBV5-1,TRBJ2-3,CASSSPGRGLDTQYF
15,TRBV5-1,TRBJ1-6,CASSMSGQANSPLHF
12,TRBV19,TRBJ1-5,CASNRGNQPQHF
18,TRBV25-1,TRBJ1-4,CASSEMDLLGLKSGKLFF
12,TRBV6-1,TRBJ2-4,CASSDQGNIQYF
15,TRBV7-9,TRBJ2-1,CASSSPGTSGIVQFF
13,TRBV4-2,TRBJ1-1,CASSQGKNTEAFF
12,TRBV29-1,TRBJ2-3,CSVGRLADTQYF
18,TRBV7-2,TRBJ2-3,CASSLLGGQGARGDTQYF
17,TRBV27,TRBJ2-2,CASSFGGGRVNTGELFF
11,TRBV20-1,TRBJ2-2,CSATTTGELFF
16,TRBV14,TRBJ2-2,CASSQLTGGRTGELFF
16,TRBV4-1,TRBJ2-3,CASSQGTSGDTDTQYF
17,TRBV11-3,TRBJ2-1,CASSPSRLRDRVNEQFF
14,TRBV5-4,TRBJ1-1,CASSSGQGSTEAFF
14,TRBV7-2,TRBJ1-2,CASSLVGSNYGYTF
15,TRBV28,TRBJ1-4,CASRTIGTANEKLFF
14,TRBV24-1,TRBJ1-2,CATSDPGSAGGYTF
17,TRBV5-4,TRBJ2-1,CASSLLGLAGTYNEQFF
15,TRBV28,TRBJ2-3,CASSQVRRVTDTQYF
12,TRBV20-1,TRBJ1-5,CSASNSNQPQHF